This T cell receptor beta chain originates from a study of CD8 T cells in Susac syndrome. When the RNA was reverse transcribed, random hexamers were used with an input of roughly 0.5 to 1 ug. Each CDR3 protein is one row after TCRdb ran MiXCR on the immunoSEQ multiplex PCR reads. This sample yields about 130,000 distinct CDR3 sequences, of which over 85% are seen a single time; approximately 0.3% belongs to the top ten. V was trimmed by 4 bases and J by 5 bases, leaving 9 bases between them. This CDR3 has 13 residues. FACS was used to enrich TEMRA cells, whereas the CD8+ and CD4+ T cells were obtained by negative isolation.

The chain combines TRBV12-3 or TRBV12-4 with TRBJ2-1; D might be TRBD2 (5 bases). The receptor's source is a human donor with multiple sclerosis. Specimen: CD8+ T cells from PBMCs. The CDR3 protein is CASSSGINNEQFF. CDR3 nucleotide sequence: TGTGCCAGCAGTTCCGGGATCAACAATGAGCAGTTCTTC.